The 28 T cell receptor beta chains reported below all come from one sample, sequenced in a study of blood T cell repertoires in COVID-19. Clones were read by immunoSEQ multiplex PCR, and TCRdb kept only the in-frame ones, dropping some. The table records about 59,000 clones, 60% to 80% of them present only once. Sequencing was carried out using peripheral blood. The receptors were gathered from a man at least 80 years old with acute or convalescent COVID-19.

This chain uses TRBV25-1 with TRBJ2-6, with 8 bases fitting TRBD1. Per the germline V gene, CDR1 is MGHDK and CDR2 is SYGVNS. The CDR3 length is 18 residues. J was trimmed by 1 base and V by 3 bases; bases with no gene match: 8. The CDR3 region is CASSETRQGPSGANVLTF. Written as DNA, the CDR3 is TGTGCCAGCAGTGAGACAAGACAGGGGCCTTCTGGGGCCAACGTCCTGACTTTC.

The rearrangement uses TRBV2 and TRBJ2-5; TRBD1 agrees at 8 bases. Losses at the gene ends were 6 bases for V and 4 bases for J; bases not matched to a gene: 7. The CDR3 has 14 residues. The germline V gene encodes CDR1 SNHLY and CDR2 FYNNEI. CDR3 sequence reads: CASRKTGERETQYF. CDR3 bases: TGTGCCAGCAGAAAGACAGGGGAGAGAGAGACCCAGTACTTC.

This rearrangement joins TRBV12-3 or TRBV12-4 to TRBJ2-7, with D perhaps TRBD1 (6 bases). The CDR3 contains 13 residues. Trimming shortened V by 6 bases and J by 2 bases, and 11 bases separated the two germline ends. The CDR3 region has the DNA TGTGCCAGCAGAGGGGACACCACCTACGAGCAGTACTTC. Its protein is CASRGDTTYEQYF.

The chain links TRBV5-1 to TRBJ2-5, with TRBD2 identical over 11 bases. Germline CDR1 SGHRS, CDR2 YFSETQ. V shed 4 bases, J shed 2 bases, and the junction held 7 bases outside the gene matches. The CDR3 has 16 residues. DNA of the CDR3: TGCGCCAGCAGCCCGGGACTAGCGGCCCCACAAGAGACCCAGTACTTC. It encodes CASSPGLAAPQETQYF.

The rearrangement links TRBV6-5 to TRBJ2-1; 9 bases line up with TRBD2. V shed 7 bases and J 6 bases; nucleotides not matched to a gene: 4. The germline gives CDR1 MNHEY, CDR2 SVGAGI. CDR3 length: 13 residues. The CDR3 nucleotides read TGTGCCAGCACCCTAGCGGGATCCAATGAGCAGTTCTTC. Residues: CASTLAGSNEQFF.

The V gene is TRBV5-1, the J gene TRBJ1-1; 7 nucleotides align to TRBD1. The CDR3 runs 14 residues. V gave up 3 bases and J gave up 1 base; unmatched junction bases: 3. Per germline, CDR1 SGHRS and CDR2 YFSETQ. The CDR3 reads CASSWGTANTEAFF. CDR3 nucleotides: TGCGCCAGCAGCTGGGGGACAGCGAACACTGAAGCTTTCTTT.

This clone occurred once. The chain is built from TRBV7-8 and TRBJ1-4; a possible D gene is TRBD1 (5 bases). V was cut by 1 base and J by 6 bases, with 12 bases left in between. The CDR3 sequence is 15 residues long. The V gene's germline CDR1 is SGHVS and CDR2 FQNEAQ. The CDR3 is CASSLVWAGDEKLFF. The CDR3 region has the DNA TGTGCCAGCAGCTTAGTTTGGGCGGGGGATGAAAAACTGTTTTTT.

The rearrangement joins TRBV2 to TRBJ2-7; tentative D call: TRBD1 (5 bases). CDR3 size: 14 residues. Germline CDR1 is SNHLY and CDR2 is FYNNEI. The ends were cut back, 5 bases at V and 4 bases at J, with 15 bases in the middle. The CDR3 sequence is CASSLDSNSYEQYF. The CDR3 region has the DNA TGTGCCAGCAGTCTTGACAGTAACTCATACGAGCAGTACTTC.

The chain links TRBV4-2 to TRBJ2-5, with D tentatively TRBD2 (6 bases). Germline loops: CDR1 LGHNA, CDR2 YNFKEQ. V was pared by 4 bases and J by 4 bases, with 16 bases between. This CDR3 spans 15 amino acids. CDR3 sequence reads: CASSPTGDHGETQYF. DNA of the CDR3: TGTGCCAGCAGCCCGACGGGAGATCATGGAGAGACCCAGTACTTC.

This chain uses TRBV9 with TRBJ2-2, with 8 bases matching TRBD2. CDR3 length equals 15 residues. V trimming: 3 bases; J trimming: 2 bases; junction bases outside the gene matches: 3. Germline V lookup: CDR1 SGDLS, CDR2 YYNGEE. CDR3 region: CASSAGLVNTGELFF. CDR3 nucleotide sequence: TGTGCCAGCAGCGCGGGACTAGTTAACACCGGGGAGCTGTTTTTT.

The gene calls are TRBV27 and TRBJ2-5; a weak D match, TRBD1 (5 bases). CDR3 length equals 13 residues. Trimming pared 4 bases from V and 6 bases from J, leaving 12 bases between. Germline V gives CDR1 MNHEY, CDR2 SMNVEV (reference sequence). As DNA, the CDR3 is TGTGCCAGCAGTTGGCAGCCAGGGAAGACCCAGTACTTC. It yields the protein CASSWQPGKTQYF.

The chain uses TRBV5-1 and TRBJ1-1; the D gene is possibly TRBD1 (6 bases). Trimming shortened V by 4 bases and J by 6 bases, and 25 bases separated the two germline ends. The germline V gene has CDR1 SGHRS and CDR2 YFSETQ. This CDR3 spans 17 amino acids. The CDR3 sequence: CASSLSRDTGIAPEAFF. The CDR3 coding sequence is TGCGCCAGCAGCCTCTCTCGGGACACCGGAATTGCCCCTGAAGCTTTCTTT.

V gene TRBV13 combines with J gene TRBJ2-5; D is perhaps TRBD2 (7 bases). There are 16 residues in the CDR3. V lost 1 base and J lost 0, with 12 bases in between. Germline V lookup: CDR1 PRHDT, CDR2 FYEKMQ (reference sequence). For the CDR3, the DNA is TGTGCCAGCAGCTTAGCCGGGGGGCTGGACCAAGAGACCCAGTACTTC. It specifies CASSLAGGLDQETQYF. The entire variable domain, with the rest obtained from reference TRBV13 and TRBJ2-5, is as follows: AAGVIQSPRHLIKEKRETATLKCYPIPRHDTVYWYQQGPGQDPQFLISFYEKMQSDKGSIPDRFSAQQFSDYHSELNMSSLELGDSALYFCASSLAGGLDQETQYFGPGTRLLVL.

Written as DNA, the CDR3 is TGCGCCAGCAGCCGGACAGGGGGTGTGAGCTATGGCTACACCTTC. It codes for CASSRTGGVSYGYTF. The V gene is TRBV5-1, the J gene TRBJ1-2; 10 nucleotides line up with TRBD1. With 4 bases clipped from V and 4 bases from J, the junction kept 7 bases outside the gene matches. Germline-derived CDR1 and CDR2 are SGHRS and YFSETQ. There are 15 residues in the CDR3.

This clone was observed a single time. The chain combines TRBV15 with TRBJ2-5; possibly TRBD2 for D (6 bases). V was cut by 3 bases and J by 4 bases, with 15 bases left in between. The CDR3 loop spans 15 amino acids. Germline V CDR1 and CDR2: LNHNV, YYDKDF (reference sequence). CDR3 nucleotides: TGTGCCACCAGCAGCGCGCTAGCGAGAATAGAGACCCAGTACTTC. Its translation is CATSSALARIETQYF.

The chain combines TRBV5-4 with TRBJ2-7; 12 bases are shared with TRBD2. V was clipped by 4 bases and J by 0 bases; unmatched bases: 5. The CDR3 has 16 amino acids. Germline V lookup: CDR1 SGHNT, CDR2 YYREEE (reference sequence). This CDR3 is CASSPGLAGTSYEQYF. CDR3 nucleotides: TGTGCCAGCAGCCCCGGACTAGCGGGGACCTCCTACGAGCAGTACTTC. The full variable domain, in which reference TRBV5-4 and TRBJ2-7 provide the parts outside the CDR3, is ETGVTQSPTHLIKTRGQQVTLRCSSQSGHNTVSWYQQALGQGPQFIFQYYREEENGRGNFPPRFSGLQFPNYSSELNVNALELDDSALYLCASSPGLAGTSYEQYFGPGTRLTVT.

This chain links TRBV19 with TRBJ1-4; D remains unclear. The CDR3 runs 12 residues. CDR1 and CDR2 (germline): LNHDA, SQIVND (reference sequence). Trimming cost V 7 bases and J 8 bases, with 11 bases left between them. Here the CDR3 DNA reads TGTGCCAGTAAGTCTACTGTCGAAAAACTGTTTTTT. Translated, it gives CASKSTVEKLFF.

In its sample, this clone was seen a few times. The rearrangement uses TRBV11-2 and TRBJ2-5; no reliable D call. The V gene's germline CDR1 is SGHAT and CDR2 FQNNGV. The CDR3 runs 11 residues. V lost 5 bases, J lost 3 bases, and 4 bases lay in between. Here the CDR3 DNA reads TGTGCCAGCAGCCTTAAAGAGACCCAGTACTTC. This translates into CASSLKETQYF. Full variable domain (missing parts from reference TRBV11-2 and TRBJ2-5): EAGVAQSPRYKIIEKRQSVAFWCNPISGHATLYWYQQILGQGPKLLIQFQNNGVVDDSQLPKDRFSAERLKGVDSTLKIQPAKLEDSAVYLCASSLKETQYFGPGTRLLVL.

CDR3 DNA: TGTGCCAGCGGGGATGGGGGGAGTAGGTCGGGTCAGCCCCAGCATTTT. It yields the protein CASGDGGSRSGQPQHF. The chain links TRBV2 to TRBJ1-5, with a weak D call TRBD1 (5 bases). Germline V gene lookup returns CDR1 SNHLY and CDR2 FYNNEI. CDR3 size: 16 residues. V gave up 8 bases and J gave up 6 bases, with 23 bases separating them. Supplemented by reference TRBV2 and TRBJ1-5, the full variable domain reads EPEVTQTPSHQVTQMGQEVILRCVPISNHLYFYWYRQILGQKVEFLVSFYNNEISEKSEIFDDQFSVERPDGSNFTLKIRSTKLEDSAMYFCASGDGGSRSGQPQHFGDGTRLSIL.

This chain joins TRBV6-6 and TRBJ2-2; D remains ambiguous. The length of the CDR3 is 14 residues. Between the trimmed V and J ends, which lost 0 bases and 3 bases, there was a span of 5 bases. CDR1 is MNHNY and CDR2 is SVGAGI in the germline V gene (reference sequence). CDR3 amino acids: CASSYSSYTGELFF. For the CDR3, the DNA is TGTGCCAGCAGTTACTCGTCCTACACCGGGGAGCTGTTTTTT.

The table lists this clone with a few counts. The chain carries TRBV29-1 and TRBJ1-1; D is perhaps TRBD1 (6 bases). This CDR3 has 12 residues. Per the germline V gene, CDR1 is SQVTM and CDR2 is ANQGSEA. V was pared by 0 bases and J by 8 bases, with 10 bases between. CDR3 sequence: CSVEDPGTEAFF. The CDR3 region has the DNA TGCAGCGTTGAAGATCCCGGGACAGAAGCTTTCTTT.

Concerning this clone itself: An end of the junction does not agree with germline; a read error may underlie this. This rearrangement joins TRBV12-3 or TRBV12-4 to TRBJ1-5; 7 nucleotides match TRBD1. The CDR3 covers 12 residues. In DNA form, the CDR3 reads TGTGCCAGCAGTTTAGCGGCGACAGGGATCTTCTTT. Translation gives CASSLAATGIFF.

This chain joins TRBV5-6 and TRBJ2-1, with 9 nucleotides matching TRBD2. V lost 4 bases to trimming and J lost 7 bases; unmatched junction nucleotides: 9. CDR1 is SGHDT and CDR2 is YYEEEE in the germline V gene. The CDR3 contains 15 residues. CDR3 residues: CASSPLGSGRNEQFF. As DNA, the CDR3 is TGTGCCAGCAGCCCCTTGGGTAGCGGGAGAAATGAGCAGTTCTTC.

This clone was observed a few times. This rearrangement joins TRBV7-9 to TRBJ2-3, with D possibly TRBD1 on 5 matching bases. This CDR3 is 15 amino acids long. V lost 2 bases and J 2 bases, leaving 11 bases between the germline ends. CDR1 is SEHNR, CDR2 FQNEAQ, per germline (reference sequence). In nucleotides, the CDR3 is TGTGCCAGCAGCTTATGGGGCGGACCCACAGATACGCAGTATTTT. This codes for CASSLWGGPTDTQYF.

V and J are TRBV2 and TRBJ1-5; 7 bases align to TRBD1. J was trimmed by 0 bases and V by 4 bases; bases with no gene match: 3. Germline values: CDR1 SNHLY, CDR2 FYNNEI. The CDR3 runs 15 residues. CDR3 protein: CASSGTGNSNQPQHF. The CDR3, as DNA: TGTGCCAGCAGTGGGACAGGTAATAGCAATCAGCCCCAGCATTTT.

The chain is built from TRBV5-1 and TRBJ2-1; no reliable D call. V shed 2 bases and J shed 7 bases, with 10 bases lying between them. The CDR3 runs to 13 residues. Germline V CDR1 and CDR2: SGHRS, YFSETQ. The CDR3 is CASSFPRSNEQFF. CDR3 sequence (DNA): TGCGCCAGCAGCTTCCCTAGATCGAATGAGCAGTTCTTC.

The rearrangement joins TRBV27 to TRBJ2-2; 10 nucleotides agree with TRBD2. Germline lookup yields CDR1 MNHEY and CDR2 SMNVEV (reference sequence). The CDR3 contains 17 residues. The V segment lost 0 bases and the J segment 5 bases; nucleotides outside the gene matches: 6. The CDR3 bases are TGTGCCAGCAGTTTATCAGCGGGAGGGCCGAGTACCGGGGAGCTGTTTTTT. Translated: CASSLSAGGPSTGELFF.

The rearrangement uses TRBV5-5 and TRBJ2-7, with 8 bases that match TRBD1. Germline assignment: CDR1 SGHKS and CDR2 YYEKEE (reference sequence). V gave up 4 bases and J gave up 2 bases; unmatched junction bases: 8. The CDR3 has 15 amino acids. CDR3 loop: CASSLTDRAPYEQYF. DNA for the CDR3: TGTGCCAGCAGCCTGACGGACAGGGCTCCCTACGAGCAGTACTTC.